Following are 22 T cell receptor beta chains from one sample sequenced in a study of blood T cell repertoires in COVID-19. Only in-frame clones appear in the TCRdb table, and some are missing; sequencing was by immunoSEQ multiplex PCR. The sample holds 200,000 to 300,000 clones, 70% to 90% seen once. The sample taken for sequencing was peripheral blood. All receptors derive from a woman aged 55-75 years with COVID-19, enrolled during active disease.

In its sample, this clone was seen a few times. The V call is TRBV6-1, the J call TRBJ1-5; no firm D call. Trimming left V 0 bases short and J 2 bases short, with 14 bases between. CDR3 size: 17 residues. Germline CDR1 and CDR2: MNHNS and SASEGT. As DNA, the CDR3 is TGTGCCAGCAGTGAAGCGCTTATGGTAACGGGCAATCAGCCCCAGCATTTT. Protein product: CASSEALMVTGNQPQHF.

V gene TRBV2 combines with J gene TRBJ1-4; D is unclear. The CDR3 spans 12 residues. Germline lookup yields CDR1 SNHLY and CDR2 FYNNEI. The V gene lost 4 bases and the J gene lost 5 bases, with 5 bases spanning the gap. CDR3 DNA: TGTGCCAGCAGTGCTGTCAATGAAAAACTGTTTTTT. It is translated as CASSAVNEKLFF.

The chain has TRBV2 and TRBJ1-1, with 7 bases aligning to TRBD1. V shed 8 bases, J shed 5 bases, and the junction held 5 bases outside the gene matches. Germline V gene sequence: CDR1 SNHLY, CDR2 FYNNEI. The CDR3 runs 12 residues. The CDR3: CASEGARTEAFF. The CDR3 DNA follows: TGTGCCAGCGAGGGGGCGCGAACTGAAGCTTTCTTT.

The chain is built from TRBV27 and TRBJ2-3; D is undetermined. Trimming stripped 3 bases from V and 3 bases from J, with 13 bases between. Germline loops: CDR1 MNHEY, CDR2 SMNVEV (reference sequence). CDR3 length: 15 amino acids. The CDR3 loop reads CASSFVAPSTDTQYF. The CDR3, as DNA: TGTGCCAGCAGTTTTGTGGCCCCTTCAACAGATACGCAGTATTTT.

The chain has TRBV21-1 and TRBJ2-5; the table's D call, TRBD2, was not checked against the DNA. TRBV21-1 is tagged as a pseudogene. The CDR3 loop spans 17 amino acids. The CDR3 DNA reads TGTGCCAGCATCCAAAATGGGACTAGCGGGAGGGAAGAGACCCAGTACTTC. Translation gives CASIQNGTSGREETQYF.

A few counts support this clone. J is TRBJ2-2 and V is TRBV9, with D perhaps matching TRBD2 (5 bases). CDR1 SGDLS and CDR2 YYNGEE come from the germline V gene. The CDR3 extends over 16 amino acids. V was trimmed by 1 base and J by 5 bases, leaving 15 bases between them. CDR3: CASSVSGSSGTGELFF. As DNA, the CDR3 is TGTGCCAGCAGCGTATCCGGCTCCTCGGGAACCGGGGAGCTGTTTTTT. The full variable domain, completed using reference TRBV9 and TRBJ2-2, is DSGVTQTPKHLITATGQRVTLRCSPRSGDLSVYWYQQSLDQGLQFLIQYYNGEERAKGNILERFSAQQFPDLHSELNLSSLELGDSALYFCASSVSGSSGTGELFFGEGSRLTVL.

In this sample, this clone turned up once. This chain connects TRBV27 to TRBJ1-2; D uncertain. Germline V gene data show CDR1 as MNHEY and CDR2 as SMNVEV (reference sequence). V was pared by 10 bases and J by 4 bases, with 13 bases between. The CDR3 totals 12 residues. The chain's CDR3 is CATYHGVYGYTF. The CDR3 DNA sequence: TGTGCCACCTATCACGGGGTCTATGGCTACACCTTC.

The chain employs TRBV13 and TRBJ2-3, with TRBD1 identical over 10 bases. Germline CDR1 PRHDT, CDR2 FYEKMQ (reference sequence). J was trimmed by 5 bases and V by 5 bases; bases with no gene match: 7. This CDR3 region has 15 residues. CDR3 coding DNA: TGTGCCAGCAGCCTAGACAGGGGGCCTCAAGATACGCAGTATTTT. Translation gives CASSLDRGPQDTQYF.

This clone was seen a few times. The CDR3 DNA reads as TGTGCCAGCAGCTACGGTCGGAGTAATTCACCCCTCCACTTT. This gives the protein CASSYGRSNSPLHF. The chain carries TRBV7-9 and TRBJ1-6; no clear D gene. V lost 4 bases to trimming and J lost 6 bases, with 10 bases between them. This CDR3 region has 14 residues. Germline CDR1 SEHNR, CDR2 FQNEAQ (reference sequence).

The V gene is TRBV27, the J gene TRBJ2-7; 8 nucleotides agree with TRBD2. This CDR3 has 14 amino acids. Germline V lookup: CDR1 MNHEY, CDR2 SMNVEV (reference sequence). V lost 2 bases to trimming and J lost 3 bases; unmatched junction nucleotides: 3. This CDR3 reads CASSLSGSLYEQYF. In DNA, the CDR3 is TGTGCCAGCAGTTTAAGCGGGAGTCTCTACGAGCAGTACTTC.

The chain is built from TRBV7-3 and TRBJ2-5, with a tentative D call TRBD1 (6 bases). CDR1 is SGHTA and CDR2 is FQGTGA in the germline V gene. Trimming pared 5 bases from V and 5 bases from J, leaving 21 bases between. The CDR3 sequence is 16 residues long. In DNA, the CDR3 is TGTGCCAGCAGCCCCCAAGGACAGACGGGTCATGAGACCCAGTACTTC. Translating gives CASSPQGQTGHETQYF.

This sequence joins TRBV28 and TRBJ1-2, with 8 bases aligning to TRBD1. Germline CDR1 and CDR2: MDHEN and SYDVKM. Trimming at V came to 5 bases and at J to 8 bases, leaving 7 bases not matched to a gene. CDR3 length: 13 residues. DNA of the CDR3: TGTGCCAGCAGTCCGGACAGGGCTTTCGGCTACACCTTC. It specifies CASSPDRAFGYTF.

This chain joins TRBV9 and TRBJ1-5; maybe TRBD1 (6 bases). The V gene's germline CDR1 is SGDLS and CDR2 YYNGEE. Trimming shortened V by 3 bases and J by 6 bases, and 16 bases separated the two germline ends. This CDR3 region has 15 residues. CDR3 loop: CASSALGQSGQPQHF. The CDR3 DNA follows: TGTGCCAGCAGCGCGCTCGGACAGTCGGGTCAGCCCCAGCATTTT.

The chain has TRBV7-9 and TRBJ1-3; D not resolved. The germline CDR1 and CDR2 sequences are SEHNR and FQNEAQ (reference sequence). This CDR3 contains 13 residues. V was cut by 1 base and J by 9 bases, with 10 bases left in between. CDR3 residues: CASSLGAAGTIYF. The CDR3 region has the DNA TGTGCCAGCAGCTTAGGGGCTGCTGGCACCATATATTTT.

This chain joins TRBV5-1 and TRBJ1-1; 9 positions agree with TRBD1. CDR1 and CDR2 from the germline V gene are SGHRS and YFSETQ. This CDR3 region has 16 residues. Germline trimming cut 2 bases from V and 5 bases from J; bases unmatched to any gene: 10. CDR3: CASSLNPQGAGTEAFF. CDR3 DNA sequence: TGCGCCAGCAGCTTAAACCCACAGGGGGCTGGGACTGAAGCTTTCTTT.

The V gene is TRBV12-3 or TRBV12-4, the J gene TRBJ2-7, with D hard to call. The CDR3 covers 11 residues. V lost 5 bases, J lost 5 bases, and 7 bases lay in between. In DNA form, the CDR3 reads TGTGCCAGCAGTCTCCGGGACGAGCAGTACTTC. Its translation is CASSLRDEQYF.

The chain carries TRBV28 and TRBJ2-5; 8 positions match TRBD2. There are 14 residues in the CDR3. Germline trimming cut 7 bases from V and 5 bases from J; bases unmatched to any gene: 9. The germline V gene encodes CDR1 MDHEN and CDR2 SYDVKM. The CDR3 nucleotides are TGTGCCAGCACCCGCAGCGGGAGCCGGGAGACCCAGTACTTC. Its translation: CASTRSGSRETQYF.

This rearrangement joins TRBV19 to TRBJ1-2; TRBD1 is a possible D gene (5 bases). The germline V and J ends were trimmed by 1 base and 3 bases, with 15 bases remaining between them. Germline V CDR1 and CDR2: LNHDA, SQIVND (reference sequence). The CDR3 contains 16 residues. Written as DNA, the CDR3 is TGTGCCAGTAGTATAGCCCGGAGGGGCCACGACTATGGCTACACCTTC. Translating it yields CASSIARRGHDYGYTF.

This sequence joins TRBV30 and TRBJ1-2, with a possible D match to TRBD1 (6 bases). This CDR3 is built from 16 residues. Germline lookup yields CDR1 GTSNPN and CDR2 SVGIG (reference sequence). The V end lost 4 bases, the J end lost 1 base, and 19 bases lay between the germline ends. CDR3 DNA sequence: TGTGCCTGGACCCGAGGGGGAGAATCTAGTAACTATGGCTACACCTTC. Protein product: CAWTRGGESSNYGYTF. The full variable domain, with the rest looked up from reference TRBV30 and TRBJ1-2, is SQTIHQWPATLVQPVGSPLSLECTVEGTSNPNLYWYRQAAGRGLQLLFYSVGIGQISSEVPQNLSASRPQDRQFILSSKKLLLSDSGFYLCAWTRGGESSNYGYTFGSGTRLTVV.

The CDR3: CASSLRTAPNNEQFF. CDR3 sequence (DNA): TGCGCCAGCAGCTTACGGACAGCCCCTAACAATGAGCAGTTCTTC. The rearrangement uses TRBV5-1 and TRBJ2-1, with D maybe TRBD1 (6 bases). Germline CDR1 and CDR2: SGHRS and YFSETQ. Trimming left V 2 bases short and J 5 bases short, with 14 bases between. CDR3 length: 15 amino acids.

This clone is a singleton in its sample. The chain combines TRBV2 with TRBJ2-2, with D unresolved. CDR1 is SNHLY, CDR2 FYNNEI, per germline. This CDR3 comprises 13 residues. Between the trimmed V and J ends, which lost 2 bases and 10 bases, there was a span of 11 bases. The CDR3 spells CASSETRLAELFF. The CDR3 DNA reads TGTGCCAGCAGTGAAACGCGGCTGGCGGAGCTGTTTTTT.

V usage is TRBV15 and J usage is TRBJ1-5; 9 positions match TRBD1. Germline V gives CDR1 LNHNV, CDR2 YYDKDF (reference sequence). The CDR3 has 16 amino acids. V lost 0 bases, J lost 3 bases, and 3 bases stayed unmatched. The CDR3 DNA sequence: TGTGCCACCAGCAGAGACCGGGACAGGGCCAATCAGCCCCAGCATTTT. Protein: CATSRDRDRANQPQHF.